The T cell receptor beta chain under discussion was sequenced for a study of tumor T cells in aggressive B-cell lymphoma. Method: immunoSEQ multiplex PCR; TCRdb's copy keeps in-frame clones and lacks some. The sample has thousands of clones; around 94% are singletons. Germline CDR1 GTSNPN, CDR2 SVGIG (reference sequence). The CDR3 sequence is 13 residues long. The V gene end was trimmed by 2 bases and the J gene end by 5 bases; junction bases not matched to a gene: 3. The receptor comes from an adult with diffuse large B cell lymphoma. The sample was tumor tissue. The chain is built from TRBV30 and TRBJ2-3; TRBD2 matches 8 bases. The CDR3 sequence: CAWSSREGDTQYF. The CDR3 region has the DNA TGTGCCTGGAGTAGTCGGGAGGGAGATACGCAGTATTTT.